Listed here are 9 T cell receptor beta chains from one sample, sequenced in a study of T cell responses to AZD1222 COVID-19 vaccine. Here immunoSEQ multiplex PCR was the method, and the copy in TCRdb shows in-frame clones only, minus some. The top ten hold around 5% of the sample, which has 100,000 to 150,000 clones, approximately 93% seen once. The source material was peripheral blood, sampled on day 0 of AZD1222 vaccination. These receptors originate from an adult in good health.

The chain couples TRBV28 to TRBJ2-3; unclear D gene. Germline V gene sequence: CDR1 MDHEN, CDR2 SYDVKM. The V and J ends lost 2 bases and 7 bases respectively, with 7 bases between them. CDR3 length equals 12 residues. CDR3 nucleotide sequence: TGTGCCAGCAGTTTAGGGGATAATACGCAGTATTTT. It translates to CASSLGDNTQYF. The variable domain in full, completed from reference TRBV28 and TRBJ2-3, reads DVKVTQSSRYLVKRTGEKVFLECVQDMDHENMFWYRQDPGLGLRLIYFSYDVKMKEKGDIPEGYSVSREKKERFSLILESASTNQTSMYLCASSLGDNTQYFGPGTRLTVL.

This clone was detected once. This sequence joins TRBV3-1 (or the pseudogene TRBV3-2) and TRBJ1-2; 9 nucleotides agree with TRBD1. V lost 3 bases to trimming and J lost 6 bases; unmatched junction nucleotides: 8. CDR1 is LGHDT, CDR2 YNNKEL, per germline (reference sequence). This CDR3 has 15 residues. DNA of the CDR3: TGTGCCAGCAGCCAGACTCCCGGGACAGGGCATGGCTACACCTTC. Translating gives CASSQTPGTGHGYTF.

V is TRBV5-1 and J is TRBJ1-3; possibly TRBD1 for D (5 bases). V lost 0 bases and J 4 bases, leaving 11 bases between the germline ends. CDR1 is SGHRS, CDR2 YFSETQ, per germline. The CDR3 spans 15 residues. The CDR3 DNA follows: TGCGCCAGCAGCTTGGATGGGGCTTCGGGAAACACCATATATTTT. It codes for CASSLDGASGNTIYF.

The chain employs TRBV12-3 or TRBV12-4 and TRBJ1-2; 8 positions agree with TRBD1. V lost 7 bases, J lost 3 bases, and 4 bases stayed unmatched. This CDR3 is 13 amino acids long. CDR3 amino acids: CASKPGQDYGYTF. In DNA form, the CDR3 reads TGTGCCAGCAAACCGGGACAGGACTATGGCTACACCTTC.

The gene calls are TRBV7-2 and TRBJ2-1, with D tentatively TRBD2 (6 bases). CDR3 length equals 15 residues. V lost 4 bases to trimming and J lost 7 bases, with 17 bases between them. CDR1 and CDR2 (germline): SGHTA, FQGNSA. The CDR3 nucleotides read TGTGCCAGCAGCTCCAATAAGGCGGGAAAGAATGAGCAGTTCTTC. It codes for CASSSNKAGKNEQFF.

The chain combines TRBV28 with TRBJ2-2; 10 bases line up with TRBD2. This CDR3 contains 18 residues. Germline V lookup: CDR1 MDHEN, CDR2 SYDVKM. V lost 7 bases and J lost 3; bases outside the gene matches: 14. In DNA, the CDR3 is TGTGCCAGCATTTCAGGTGGCACTAGCGGGATGTACACCGGGGAGCTGTTTTTT. Translated, it gives CASISGGTSGMYTGELFF.

The genes are TRBV28 and TRBJ2-7; TRBD1 is a possible D gene (6 bases). CDR1 MDHEN and CDR2 SYDVKM come from the germline V gene. This CDR3 region has 12 residues. The V end was cut by 8 bases, the J end by 6 bases, with 14 bases between. DNA of the CDR3: TGTGCCAGCCTAACAGGGCCGTCCGAGCAGTACTTC. The encoded protein is CASLTGPSEQYF.

The chain carries TRBV28 and TRBJ2-7, with D maybe TRBD2 (6 bases). Germline V gene lookup returns CDR1 MDHEN and CDR2 SYDVKM. V was cut by 6 bases and J by 7 bases, with 13 bases left in between. The length of the CDR3 is 12 residues. The CDR3 loop reads CASRVQRGEQYF. CDR3 DNA sequence: TGTGCCAGCAGAGTCCAACGGGGGGAGCAGTACTTC.

The rearrangement uses TRBV23-1 and TRBJ2-5; 11 nucleotides line up with TRBD2. TRBV23-1 is recorded as an ORF, its role being uncertain. The CDR3 is 17 amino acids. The J segment lost 2 bases and the V segment lost 0 bases, leaving 5 bases of the junction unmatched. CDR3 residues: CASSQSTSGTLQETQYF. CDR3 nucleotides: TGCGCCAGCAGTCAATCGACTAGCGGGACGCTACAAGAGACCCAGTACTTC.